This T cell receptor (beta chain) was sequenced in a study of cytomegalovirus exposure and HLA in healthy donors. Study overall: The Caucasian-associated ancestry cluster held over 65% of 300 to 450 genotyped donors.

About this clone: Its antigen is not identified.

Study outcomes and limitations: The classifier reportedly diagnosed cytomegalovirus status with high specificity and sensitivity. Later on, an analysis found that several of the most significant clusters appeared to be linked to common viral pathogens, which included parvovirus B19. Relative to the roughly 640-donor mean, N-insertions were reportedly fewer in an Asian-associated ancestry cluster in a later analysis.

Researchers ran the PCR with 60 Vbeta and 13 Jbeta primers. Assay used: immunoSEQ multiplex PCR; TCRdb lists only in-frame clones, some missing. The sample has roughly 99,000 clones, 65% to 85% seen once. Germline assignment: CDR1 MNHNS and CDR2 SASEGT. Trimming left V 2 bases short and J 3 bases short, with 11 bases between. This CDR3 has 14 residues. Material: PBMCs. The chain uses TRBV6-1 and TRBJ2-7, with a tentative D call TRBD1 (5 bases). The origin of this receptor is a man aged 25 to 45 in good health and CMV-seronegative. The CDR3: CASSEKGRVYEQYF. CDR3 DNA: TGTGCCAGCAGTGAAAAGGGCAGGGTCTACGAGCAGTACTTC.